These 12 T cell receptor beta chains originate from one sample sequenced in a study of metastatic and nonmetastatic thyroid tumors. All patients reached thyroid surgery having received no treatment beforehand. TCRdb re-processed the PCR reads through MiXCR. The table lists 25,000 to 30,000 clones, 3.7% of them singletons. Sequencing used blood. The receptors stem from a male donor with papillary thyroid cancer or a benign thyroid nodule (not recorded which). Some clones in this sample may be carry-over from other donors' samples.

This clone turned up a few times. The chain is built from TRBV6-6 and TRBJ1-3, with 8 positions matching TRBD1. V lost 0 bases, J lost 1 base, and 5 bases stayed unmatched. The CDR3 extends over 17 amino acids. Germline CDR1 is MNHNY and CDR2 is SVGAGI (reference sequence). The CDR3 DNA follows: TGTGCCAGCAGTTACTCGCCGAGGACAGGGTCTGGAAACACCATATATTTT. Protein product: CASSYSPRTGSGNTIYF.

This clone was counted a few times. V and J are TRBV6-2 or TRBV6-3 and TRBJ2-1; 8 nucleotides agree with TRBD2. The CDR3 spans 14 residues. The V gene's germline CDR1 is MNHEY and CDR2 SVGEGT. V lost 2 bases to trimming and J lost 8 bases; unmatched junction nucleotides: 5. CDR3 DNA sequence: TGTGCCAGCAGTTACAACAGGCGGGGGGATGAGCAGTTCTTC. Its protein product is CASSYNRRGDEQFF.

V and J are TRBV6-5 and TRBJ1-3, with D unclear. Germline CDR1 MNHEY, CDR2 SVGAGI. V gave up 0 bases and J gave up 4 bases, with 13 bases separating them. This CDR3 comprises 16 residues. CDR3: CASSYSKSAFGNTIYF. The CDR3 nucleotides are TGTGCCAGCAGTTACTCGAAGTCTGCGTTCGGAAACACCATATATTTT.

By proportion, this clone is medium-sized. V and J are TRBV28 and TRBJ2-7; TRBD2 matches 10 bases. Germline lookup yields CDR1 MDHEN and CDR2 SYDVKM. V trimming: 7 bases; J trimming: 1 base; junction bases outside the gene matches: 7. CDR3 length: 15 residues. CDR3 DNA sequence: TGTGCCAGCACCGGGGTGACTAGCGGGTCCTACGAGCAGTACTTC. It encodes CASTGVTSGSYEQYF.

This clone was detected only a few times. Given a much more abundant clone one base away, this may be a read error. Given the absence of the conserved phenylalanine or tryptophan at the CDR3 end, a read error is likely. The DNA is left out, because the CDR3 cannot be placed on it with certainty; the CDR3 is given as TCRdb lists it. The gene calls are TRBV3-1 and TRBJ2-1; the tabulated D call, TRBD2, remains unverified against the DNA. Germline V gives CDR1 LGHDT, CDR2 YNNKEL (reference sequence). The CDR3 is 14 residues long, ends included. The CDR3 spells CASSQGLLAGKTLS.

This clone is judged medium-sized. This chain connects TRBV6-2 or TRBV6-3 to TRBJ2-2; D gene uncertain. This CDR3 comprises 15 residues. Germline loops: CDR1 MNHEY, CDR2 SVGEGT. Trimming took 2 bases from V and 4 from J, leaving 11 bases between them. This chain's CDR3 is CASSYGLKPTGELFF. As DNA, the CDR3 is TGTGCCAGCAGTTACGGGCTCAAGCCCACCGGGGAGCTGTTTTTT.

In this sample, this clone is medium-sized. This chain connects TRBV6-1 to TRBJ2-7; D perhaps matches TRBD2 (6 bases). V was shortened by 7 bases and J by 7 bases, with 20 bases between the two germline ends. Germline V gene sequence: CDR1 MNHNS, CDR2 SASEGT. The CDR3 contains 14 residues. The CDR3 DNA is TGTGCCAGCACCCAAGCGGGCGGAACGGGAGAGCAGTACTTC. It is translated as CASTQAGGTGEQYF.

This clone was counted many times. V usage is TRBV10-3 and J usage is TRBJ2-7; 8 positions match TRBD1. This CDR3 region has 14 residues. V trimming: 4 bases; J trimming: 2 bases; junction bases outside the gene matches: 4. In germline, CDR1 is ENHRY, CDR2 SYGVKD. The CDR3 here is CAISGQGTTYEQYF. As DNA, the CDR3 is TGTGCCATCAGTGGACAGGGGACCACCTACGAGCAGTACTTC.

This chain joins TRBV10-3 and TRBJ2-7, with D possibly called TRBD1 or TRBD2 (5 bases each). The CDR3 extends over 14 amino acids. Germline V CDR1 and CDR2: ENHRY, SYGVKD. Trimming removed 10 bases at V and 2 bases at J, with 18 bases between. The CDR3, as DNA: TGTGCCACCATCGAATGGGACCGACCCTACGAGCAGTACTTC. It translates to CATIEWDRPYEQYF.

The sample holds many counts of this clone. V and J are TRBV20-1 and TRBJ2-7; D remains ambiguous. The CDR3 totals 13 residues. Germline V gene data show CDR1 as DFQATT and CDR2 as SNEGSKA (reference sequence). Trimming pared 1 base from V and 4 bases from J, leaving 11 bases between. The CDR3: CSARAGFRYEQYF. The CDR3, as DNA: TGCAGTGCTAGAGCCGGATTCAGGTACGAGCAGTACTTC.

This clone was observed a handful of times. The chain links TRBV20-1 to TRBJ2-7; D possibly corresponds to TRBD2 (7 bases). Germline V lookup: CDR1 DFQATT, CDR2 SNEGSKA (reference sequence). V lost 1 base to trimming and J lost 3 bases, with 13 bases between them. The CDR3 has 14 amino acids. The CDR3 nucleotides read TGCAGTGCTAGAGGACGGGGGGCCGTCTACGAGCAGTACTTC. The encoded protein is CSARGRGAVYEQYF.

This clone was counted many times. The rearrangement links TRBV30 to TRBJ1-3; D unresolved. V was shortened by 0 bases and J by 4 bases, with 7 bases between the two germline ends. This CDR3 contains 13 residues. The germline V gene encodes CDR1 GTSNPN and CDR2 SVGIG (reference sequence). Written as DNA, the CDR3 is TGTGCCTGGAGTGTAGTCGGAGGAAACACCATATATTTT. Residues: CAWSVVGGNTIYF.